This T cell receptor (beta chain) was sequenced during a study of blood T cells in healthy people across ages. V dropped 2 bases and J dropped 4; count of bases not matched to a gene: 6. Per germline, CDR1 SGHRS and CDR2 YFSETQ. The CDR3 is 14 residues long. This clonotype was found a few times. Alongside a J-beta primer mix, a sample-barcoded 5' primer served in a second PCR lasting roughly 6 to 11 cycles. TCRdb re-derived calls from the 5' RACE reads in MiXCR, one entry per CDR3 protein. The sample has around 520,000 distinct CDR3 sequences, roughly a quarter seen once. These sequences were also reported in another study, on T cells of mothers and their children.

Source material: blood. The rearrangement joins TRBV5-1 to TRBJ2-7, with TRBD1 matching 7 bases. The TCR originated in a boy aged 2 to 10 in good health. CDR3 protein: CASSFTGVSYEQYF. The CDR3 DNA reads TGCGCCAGCAGCTTTACAGGGGTTTCTTACGAGCAGTACTTC.